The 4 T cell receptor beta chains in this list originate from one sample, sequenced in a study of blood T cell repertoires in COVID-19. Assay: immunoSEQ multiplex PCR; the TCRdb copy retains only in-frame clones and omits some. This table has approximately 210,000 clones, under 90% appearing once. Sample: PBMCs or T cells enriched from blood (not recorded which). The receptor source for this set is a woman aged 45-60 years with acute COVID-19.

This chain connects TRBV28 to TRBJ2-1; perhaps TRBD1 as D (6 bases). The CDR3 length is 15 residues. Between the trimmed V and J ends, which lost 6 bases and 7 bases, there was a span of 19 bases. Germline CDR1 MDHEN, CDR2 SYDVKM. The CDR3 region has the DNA TGTGCCAGCAGCCAACAGGGTAATAAACAGAATGAGCAGTTCTTC. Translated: CASSQQGNKQNEQFF.

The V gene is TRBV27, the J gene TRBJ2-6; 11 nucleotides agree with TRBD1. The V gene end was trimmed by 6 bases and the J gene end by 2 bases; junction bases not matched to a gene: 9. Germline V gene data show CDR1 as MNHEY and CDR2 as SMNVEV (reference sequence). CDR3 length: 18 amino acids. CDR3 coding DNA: TGTGCCAGCAGCCAAGAGGGACAGGGGGAAACTGGGGCCAACGTCCTGACTTTC. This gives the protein CASSQEGQGETGANVLTF.

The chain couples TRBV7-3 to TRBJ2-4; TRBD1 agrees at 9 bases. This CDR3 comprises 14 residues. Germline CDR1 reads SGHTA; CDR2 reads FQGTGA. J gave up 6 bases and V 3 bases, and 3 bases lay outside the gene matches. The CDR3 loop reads CASSLGQGGNIQYF. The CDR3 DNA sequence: TGTGCCAGCAGCTTGGGACAGGGTGGAAACATTCAGTACTTC.

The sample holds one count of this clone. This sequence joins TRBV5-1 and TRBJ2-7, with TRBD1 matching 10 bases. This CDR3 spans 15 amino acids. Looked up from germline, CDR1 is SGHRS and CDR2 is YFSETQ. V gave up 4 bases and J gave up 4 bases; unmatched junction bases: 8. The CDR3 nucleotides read TGCGCCAGCAGCAAGGGACAGGGGTCATTGTACGAGCAGTACTTC. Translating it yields CASSKGQGSLYEQYF. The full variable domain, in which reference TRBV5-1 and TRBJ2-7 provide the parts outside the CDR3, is KAGVTQTPRYLIKTRGQQVTLSCSPISGHRSVSWYQQTPGQGLQFLFEYFSETQRNKGNFPGRFSGRQFSNSRSEMNVSTLELGDSALYLCASSKGQGSLYEQYFGPGTRLTVT.